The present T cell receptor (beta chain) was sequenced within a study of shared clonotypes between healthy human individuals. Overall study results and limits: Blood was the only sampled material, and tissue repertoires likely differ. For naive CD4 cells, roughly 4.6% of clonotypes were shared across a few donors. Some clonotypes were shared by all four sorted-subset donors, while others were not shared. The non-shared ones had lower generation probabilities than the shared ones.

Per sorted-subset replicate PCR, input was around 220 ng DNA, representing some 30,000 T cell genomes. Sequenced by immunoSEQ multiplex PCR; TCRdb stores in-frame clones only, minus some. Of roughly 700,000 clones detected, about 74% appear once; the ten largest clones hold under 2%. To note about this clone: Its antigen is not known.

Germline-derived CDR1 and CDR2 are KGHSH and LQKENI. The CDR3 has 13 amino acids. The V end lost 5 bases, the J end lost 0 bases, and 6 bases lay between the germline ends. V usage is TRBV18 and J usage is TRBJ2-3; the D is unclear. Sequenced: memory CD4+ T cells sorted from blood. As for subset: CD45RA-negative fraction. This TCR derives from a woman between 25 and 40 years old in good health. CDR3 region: CASSKTSTDTQYF. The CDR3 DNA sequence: TGTGCCAGCTCAAAGACTAGCACAGATACGCAGTATTTT.